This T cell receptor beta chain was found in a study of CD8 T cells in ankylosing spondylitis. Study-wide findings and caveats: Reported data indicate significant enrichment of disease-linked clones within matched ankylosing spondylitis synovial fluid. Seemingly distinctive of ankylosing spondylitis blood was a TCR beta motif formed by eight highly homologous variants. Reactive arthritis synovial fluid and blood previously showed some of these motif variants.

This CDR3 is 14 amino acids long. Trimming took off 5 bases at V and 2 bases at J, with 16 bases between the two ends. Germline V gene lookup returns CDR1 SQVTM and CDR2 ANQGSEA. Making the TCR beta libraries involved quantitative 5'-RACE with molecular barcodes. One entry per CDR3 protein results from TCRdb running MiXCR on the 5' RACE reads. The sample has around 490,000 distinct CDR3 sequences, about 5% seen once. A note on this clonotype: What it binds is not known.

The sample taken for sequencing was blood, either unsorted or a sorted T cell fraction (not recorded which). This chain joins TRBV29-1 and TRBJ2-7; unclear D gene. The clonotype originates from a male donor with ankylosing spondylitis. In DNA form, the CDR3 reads TGCAGCGTTTCCCGTTCTAGTGCCCCCTACGAGCAGTACTTC. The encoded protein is CSVSRSSAPYEQYF.